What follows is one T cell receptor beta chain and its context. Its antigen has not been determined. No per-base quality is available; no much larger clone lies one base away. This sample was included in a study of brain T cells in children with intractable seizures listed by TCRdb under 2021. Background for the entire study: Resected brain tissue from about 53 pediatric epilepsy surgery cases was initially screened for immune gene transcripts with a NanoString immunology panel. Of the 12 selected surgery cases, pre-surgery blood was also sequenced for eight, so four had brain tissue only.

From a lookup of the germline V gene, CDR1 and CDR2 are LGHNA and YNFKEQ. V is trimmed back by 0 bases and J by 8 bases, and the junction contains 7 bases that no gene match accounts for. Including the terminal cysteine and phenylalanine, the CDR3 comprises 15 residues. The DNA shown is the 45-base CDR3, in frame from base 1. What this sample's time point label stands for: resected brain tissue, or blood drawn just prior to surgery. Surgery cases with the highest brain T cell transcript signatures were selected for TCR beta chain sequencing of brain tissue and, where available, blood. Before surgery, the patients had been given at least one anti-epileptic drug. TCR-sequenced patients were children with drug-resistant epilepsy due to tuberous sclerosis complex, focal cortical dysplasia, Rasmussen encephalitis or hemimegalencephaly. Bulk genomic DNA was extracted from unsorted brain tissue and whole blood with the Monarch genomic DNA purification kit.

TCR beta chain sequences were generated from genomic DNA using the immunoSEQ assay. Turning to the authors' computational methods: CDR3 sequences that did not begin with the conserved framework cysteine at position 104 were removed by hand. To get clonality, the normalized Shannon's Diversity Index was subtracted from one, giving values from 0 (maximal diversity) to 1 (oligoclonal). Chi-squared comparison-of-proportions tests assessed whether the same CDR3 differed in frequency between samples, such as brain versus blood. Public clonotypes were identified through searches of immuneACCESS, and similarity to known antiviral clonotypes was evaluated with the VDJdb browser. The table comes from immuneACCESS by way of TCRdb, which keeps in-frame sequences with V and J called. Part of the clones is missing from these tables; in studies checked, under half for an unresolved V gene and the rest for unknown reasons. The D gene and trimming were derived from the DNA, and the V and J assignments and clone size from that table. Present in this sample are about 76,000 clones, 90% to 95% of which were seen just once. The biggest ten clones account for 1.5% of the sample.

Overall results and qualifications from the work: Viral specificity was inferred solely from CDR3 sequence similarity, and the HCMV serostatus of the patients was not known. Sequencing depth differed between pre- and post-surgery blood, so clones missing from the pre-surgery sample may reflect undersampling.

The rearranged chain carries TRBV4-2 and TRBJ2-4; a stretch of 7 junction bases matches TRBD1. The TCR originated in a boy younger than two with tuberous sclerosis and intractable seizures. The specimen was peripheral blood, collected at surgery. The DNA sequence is TGTGCCAGCAGCCAAGATCGTGAGGGGGCTGACATTCAGTACTTC. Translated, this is CASSQDREGADIQYF.